This TCR beta chain was recorded in a study of T cell responses to AZD1222 COVID-19 vaccine. The table came from immunoSEQ multiplex PCR; TCRdb's copy has only in-frame clones and leaves some out. In the table there are 90,000 to 120,000 clones, about 85% of which are singletons. Details on this clone: What it binds is not known.

General study points: Without day 14 samples, only post-peak T cell repertoires were studied.

The length of the CDR3 is 16 residues. The V segment lost 1 base and the J segment 7 bases; nucleotides outside the gene matches: 7. Germline values: CDR1 MDHEN, CDR2 SYDVKM. The sequencing used peripheral blood, collected on day 0 of AZD1222 vaccination. This clonotype was obtained from an adult in good health. The chain couples TRBV28 to TRBJ1-6, with 7 bases lining up with TRBD1. CDR3 nucleotide sequence: TGTGCCAGCAGTTTATATCAGGGGGTGAGGAATTCACCCCTCCACTTT. This codes for CASSLYQGVRNSPLHF. Full variable domain (remainder filled in from reference TRBV28 and TRBJ1-6): DVKVTQSSRYLVKRTGEKVFLECVQDMDHENMFWYRQDPGLGLRLIYFSYDVKMKEKGDIPEGYSVSREKKERFSLILESASTNQTSMYLCASSLYQGVRNSPLHFGNGTRLTVT.